This T cell receptor beta chain was captured by sequencing in a study of graft-versus-host responses after intestinal transplantation. Study details: Recipients were given multivisceral, liver-intestinal, or isolated intestinal transplants. Once they had received anti-thymocyte globulin induction, all recipients took tacrolimus and steroids for about three years. Study-wide points: Some patients had graft-donor T cell macrochimerism. In their allografts, the ratios of graft-versus-host to host-versus-graft T cell clones were high.

Concerning this clone itself: The target antigen is unknown.

V was clipped by 8 bases and J by 0 bases, with 15 bases between them. Germline V lookup: CDR1 SGHRS, CDR2 YFSETQ. The CDR3 sequence is 16 residues long. Produced via immunoSEQ multiplex PCR; TCRdb's table is partial and in-frame only. The sample lists about 120,000 clones, around 93% occurring once. This TCR was recovered from a human donor who received an intestinal transplant. V is TRBV5-1 and J is TRBJ2-6; D is possibly TRBD1 (5 bases). This specimen was unstimulated CD4+ T cells sorted from spleen or lymph node cells, taken before intestinal transplant. DNA of the CDR3: TGCGCCAGTACCCCAGGGAAAGACTCTGGGGCCAACGTCCTGACTTTC. Translating it yields CASTPGKDSGANVLTF.